Presented here are 14 T cell receptor beta chains from one specimen sequenced in a study of beta chain features in type 1 diabetes. The isolated RNA, all of it, was reverse transcribed, so expressed TCRB transcripts were what got sequenced. Some clones are missing from TCRdb's copy, which holds only in-frame ones; the method was immunoSEQ multiplex PCR. Found here are roughly 150,000 clones, 8.1% of them singletons; the top ten hold 0.65%. Sequenced input: central memory CD4+ T cells from blood. Every receptor here comes from a man aged 18 to 30 in good health.

The V and J genes are TRBV30 and TRBJ2-3; D ambiguous. The CDR3 is 12 amino acids. From germline, CDR1 is GTSNPN and CDR2 SVGIG (reference sequence). The germline V and J ends were trimmed by 5 bases and 0 bases, with 6 bases remaining between them. CDR3 amino acids: CAWAVSTDTQYF. CDR3 DNA sequence: TGTGCCTGGGCGGTCAGCACAGATACGCAGTATTTT.

This clone was observed a few times. Distinct nucleotide sequences in the sample also encode this CDR3. The chain employs TRBV5-1 and TRBJ2-5; 9 bases line up with TRBD2. The CDR3 consists of 12 residues. Trimming removed 7 bases from V and 4 bases from J; junction bases left unmatched: 2. Germline loops: CDR1 SGHRS, CDR2 YFSETQ. The CDR3 nucleotides are TGCGCCAGCCGCGGGGGGGGAGAGACCCAGTACTTC. Protein: CASRGGGETQYF.

In its sample, this clone was seen a few times. The chain uses TRBV10-3 and TRBJ2-7; possibly TRBD2 for D (6 bases). V was pared by 1 base and J by 0 bases, with 13 bases between. CDR3 length: 16 residues. CDR1 and CDR2 from the germline V gene are ENHRY and SYGVKD. CDR3 protein: CAISELAAIISYEQYF. In DNA form, the CDR3 reads TGTGCCATCAGTGAGTTAGCGGCAATCATCTCCTACGAGCAGTACTTC.

The chain combines TRBV27 with TRBJ2-3; 10 nucleotides agree with TRBD1. Germline lookup yields CDR1 MNHEY and CDR2 SMNVEV (reference sequence). The CDR3 is made up of 14 amino acids. The junction had 8 bases not matched to a gene; V was cut back by 6 bases and J by 8 bases. CDR3 coding DNA: TGTGCCAGCAGAGACGGGACAGGGGTCGGTACGCAGTATTTT. This sequence encodes CASRDGTGVGTQYF.

This clone was counted between two and nine times. The chain carries TRBV7-2 and TRBJ2-1; no definite D call. Per germline, CDR1 SGHTA and CDR2 FQGNSA. The V end lost 3 bases, the J end lost 0 bases, and 6 bases lay between the germline ends. CDR3 length: 14 residues. The CDR3 region is CASSFYGSYNEQFF. The CDR3 bases are TGTGCCAGCAGCTTCTATGGCTCCTACAATGAGCAGTTCTTC.

This chain links TRBV4-2 with TRBJ2-2; TRBD2 aligns across 8 bases. The germline V gene encodes CDR1 LGHNA and CDR2 YNFKEQ. This CDR3 has 16 residues. The junction had 7 bases not matched to a gene; V was cut back by 4 bases and J by 3 bases. DNA of the CDR3: TGTGCCAGCAGCCCCTCGGGAGGGGCCGACACCGGGGAGCTGTTTTTT. Protein: CASSPSGGADTGELFF.

This clone was observed a few times. This rearrangement joins TRBV9 to TRBJ2-5; 7 nucleotides agree with TRBD2. After removal of 0 bases from V and 5 bases from J, the junction contained 7 bases not matched to a gene. The CDR3 is 15 residues long. Germline V gene sequence: CDR1 SGDLS, CDR2 YYNGEE. CDR3 region: CASSVALAAGETQYF. CDR3 DNA sequence: TGTGCCAGCAGCGTAGCACTAGCAGCGGGGGAGACCCAGTACTTC.

The J gene is TRBJ1-5, the V gene TRBV18; the D is unclear. The CDR3 has 13 residues. V was trimmed by 3 bases and J by 4 bases, leaving 7 bases between them. CDR1 and CDR2 from the germline V gene are KGHSH and LQKENI. The CDR3 region is CASSPEENQPQHF. CDR3 nucleotides: TGTGCCAGCTCACCTGAGGAGAATCAGCCCCAGCATTTT. Supplemented by reference TRBV18 and TRBJ1-5, the full variable domain reads NAGVMQNPRHLVRRRGQEARLRCSPMKGHSHVYWYRQLPEEGLKFMVYLQKENIIDESGMPKERFSAEFPKEGPSILRIQQVVRGDSAAYFCASSPEENQPQHFGDGTRLSIL.

This clone was seen more than once but under ten times. The chain recombines TRBV4-3 with TRBJ1-2; 7 bases agree with TRBD1. CDR3 length: 15 residues. V lost 3 bases, J lost 5 bases, and 9 bases stayed unmatched. Germline CDR1 reads LGHNA; CDR2 reads YSLEER. The CDR3 is CASSHNTGDRYGYTF. CDR3 bases: TGCGCCAGCAGCCATAATACAGGGGATCGATATGGCTACACCTTC.

This clone was picked up many times. The chain has TRBV30 and TRBJ1-6; 8 nucleotides align to TRBD1. The CDR3 has 13 residues. CDR1 is GTSNPN and CDR2 is SVGIG in the germline V gene (reference sequence). V trimming: 3 bases; J trimming: 7 bases; junction bases outside the gene matches: 2. CDR3 region: CAWRGTGNSPLHF. The CDR3 coding sequence is TGTGCCTGGAGGGGGACAGGAAATTCACCCCTCCACTTT.

This chain connects TRBV2 to TRBJ2-1; TRBD2 agrees at 9 bases. The ends lost 6 bases at V and 1 base at J; junction bases unmatched: 10. CDR3 length: 17 residues. Germline loops: CDR1 SNHLY, CDR2 FYNNEI. CDR3 sequence reads: CASRENRLAGSYNEQFF. The CDR3 nucleotides read TGTGCCAGCAGGGAAAATAGGCTAGCGGGGTCCTACAATGAGCAGTTCTTC.

This clone was recorded a few times. The chain employs TRBV18 and TRBJ2-2; perhaps TRBD2 as D (5 bases). The ends were cut back, 3 bases at V and 2 bases at J, with 13 bases in the middle. Germline V gene lookup returns CDR1 KGHSH and CDR2 LQKENI. The CDR3 is 16 amino acids. The CDR3 is CASSPFLGRNTGELFF. The DNA for the CDR3 is TGTGCCAGCTCACCCTTCTTGGGGAGAAACACCGGGGAGCTGTTTTTT.

The chain uses TRBV27 and TRBJ2-5, with 8 bases identical to TRBD1. Germline CDR1 MNHEY, CDR2 SMNVEV (reference sequence). The V segment lost 10 bases and the J segment 2 bases; nucleotides outside the gene matches: 9. This CDR3 has 14 residues. The CDR3 loop reads CATLDRGGQETQYF. The DNA of the CDR3 is TGTGCCACCCTAGACAGGGGAGGACAAGAGACCCAGTACTTC.

This clone was observed a handful of times. In DNA form, the CDR3 reads TGTGCCAGCAGTAAAGGATGGACAGTTAGCAATCAGCCCCAGCATTTT. Translating gives CASSKGWTVSNQPQHF. The rearrangement links TRBV2 to TRBJ1-5; D might be TRBD1 (6 bases). Germline-derived CDR1 and CDR2 are SNHLY and FYNNEI. The length of the CDR3 is 16 residues. Trimming cost V 5 bases and J 0 bases, with 14 bases left between them.